Shown below are 19 T cell receptor beta chains from a single sample sequenced in a study of blood T cell repertoires in COVID-19. Only in-frame clones appear in the TCRdb table, and some are missing; sequencing was by immunoSEQ multiplex PCR. The sample shows roughly 230,000 clones, approximately 84% of them seen only once. The sample was PBMCs or T cells enriched from blood (not recorded which). The receptors here all came from a man in his forties or fifties who had recovered from COVID-19.

The CDR3: CASTPVRQAQFGEQFF. The DNA for the CDR3 is TGTGCCAGCACCCCTGTTAGACAGGCCCAGTTTGGTGAGCAGTTCTTC. The chain uses TRBV28 and TRBJ2-1; maybe TRBD1 (6 bases). Germline CDR1 MDHEN, CDR2 SYDVKM. V lost 7 bases to trimming and J lost 9 bases, with 25 bases between them. This CDR3 comprises 16 residues.

This sequence joins TRBV3-1 (or the pseudogene TRBV3-2) and TRBJ2-5, with TRBD1 matching over 8 bases. CDR3 length equals 17 residues. CDR1 and CDR2 from the germline V gene are LGHDT and YNNKEL (reference sequence). V was clipped by 1 base and J by 3 bases; unmatched bases: 10. CDR3 residues: CASSQVETGAEEETQYF. Written as DNA, the CDR3 is TGTGCCAGCAGCCAAGTGGAGACAGGGGCGGAGGAAGAGACCCAGTACTTC.

This chain joins TRBV18 and TRBJ1-1; a weak D match, TRBD1 (5 bases). Trimming shortened V by 3 bases and J by 0 bases, and 11 bases separated the two germline ends. From germline, CDR1 is KGHSH and CDR2 LQKENI. The CDR3 loop spans 15 amino acids. CDR3 protein: CASSPVQVLNTEAFF. In DNA, the CDR3 is TGTGCCAGCTCACCGGTACAGGTTCTGAACACTGAAGCTTTCTTT.

The rearrangement joins TRBV6-1 to TRBJ1-6; the D gene is possibly TRBD1 (5 bases). Germline-derived CDR1 and CDR2 are MNHNS and SASEGT. This CDR3 region has 15 residues. Trimming left V 5 bases short and J 7 bases short, with 15 bases between. The CDR3 is CASSPRSGPNSPLHF. The CDR3 coding sequence is TGTGCCAGCAGTCCTCGCTCAGGGCCAAATTCACCCCTCCACTTT.

The chain has TRBV5-6 and TRBJ2-1; D may be TRBD2 (6 bases). V lost 0 bases and J 6 bases, leaving 13 bases between the germline ends. CDR1 is SGHDT and CDR2 is YYEEEE in the germline V gene. The CDR3 covers 15 residues. The CDR3 protein is CASSLVGGNGNEQFF. CDR3 nucleotide sequence: TGTGCCAGCAGCTTGGTAGGCGGGAATGGCAATGAGCAGTTCTTC.

This rearrangement joins TRBV6-5 to TRBJ1-1, with a possible D match to TRBD1 (6 bases). Looked up from germline, CDR1 is MNHEY and CDR2 is SVGAGI. The CDR3 loop spans 14 amino acids. Trimming pared 6 bases from V and 2 bases from J, leaving 13 bases between. Here the CDR3 DNA reads TGTGCCAGCAGGAAGGGACAAGCTAACACTGAAGCTTTCTTT. This encodes CASRKGQANTEAFF.

The J gene is TRBJ1-5, the V gene TRBV27; perhaps TRBD1 as D (5 bases). From germline, CDR1 is MNHEY and CDR2 SMNVEV (reference sequence). The V gene lost 3 bases and the J gene lost 3 bases, with 12 bases spanning the gap. The CDR3 consists of 15 residues. The CDR3 protein is CASSFQGWANQPQHF. The CDR3 DNA sequence: TGTGCCAGCAGTTTCCAGGGATGGGCCAATCAGCCCCAGCATTTT.

The V gene is TRBV10-3, the J gene TRBJ2-2, with a tentative D call TRBD2 (6 bases). CDR1 ENHRY and CDR2 SYGVKD come from the germline V gene. This CDR3 region has 14 residues. Trimming stripped 7 bases from V and 7 bases from J, with 16 bases between. CDR3 in DNA: TGTGCCATCACATCCCCTAGCGTAGGCGGGGAGCTGTTTTTT. Its protein is CAITSPSVGGELFF.

This clone was detected once. This rearrangement joins TRBV7-2 to TRBJ1-3, with 7 bases fitting TRBD1. The CDR3 is 15 amino acids. The J segment lost 8 bases and the V segment lost 2 bases, leaving 9 bases of the junction unmatched. From germline, CDR1 is SGHTA and CDR2 FQGNSA. CDR3 region: CASSLNRGRIDTIYF. DNA of the CDR3: TGTGCCAGCAGCTTAAACAGGGGAAGGATAGACACCATATATTTT.

DNA for the CDR3: TGTGCCATCAGATACGGATCGGGACAGGGTTCCTACGAGCAGTACTTC. Its protein product is CAIRYGSGQGSYEQYF. The chain is built from TRBV10-3 and TRBJ2-7, with TRBD1 identical over 9 bases. Germline V gene data show CDR1 as ENHRY and CDR2 as SYGVKD. Losses at the gene ends were 6 bases for V and 1 base for J; bases not matched to a gene: 10. The CDR3 contains 16 residues.

The chain recombines TRBV6-2 or TRBV6-3 with TRBJ2-1; 15 nucleotides match TRBD2. This CDR3 spans 15 amino acids. Unmatched junction bases numbered 3, after V lost 5 bases and J lost 7 bases. The V gene's germline CDR1 is MNHEY and CDR2 SVGEGT. The CDR3 nucleotides are TGTGCCAGCAGTCGAGGACTAGCGGGAGGGAATGAGCAGTTCTTC. This sequence encodes CASSRGLAGGNEQFF.

The V and J genes are TRBV7-3 and TRBJ2-7, with 7 bases lining up with TRBD1. Germline lookup yields CDR1 SGHTA and CDR2 FQGTGA. The CDR3 has 14 amino acids. V shed 4 bases and J 1 base; nucleotides not matched to a gene: 4. CDR3 protein: CASSSGTESYEQYF. The DNA of the CDR3 is TGTGCCAGCAGCTCGGGGACAGAATCCTACGAGCAGTACTTC.

The CDR3 protein is CASSAGQARTNEKLFF. Written as DNA, the CDR3 is TGTGCCAGCAGCGCCGGACAGGCTAGGACGAATGAAAAACTGTTTTTT. The chain links TRBV9 to TRBJ1-4, with TRBD1 matching 7 bases. CDR3 size: 16 residues. Germline CDR1 reads SGDLS; CDR2 reads YYNGEE. Trimming took 3 bases from V and 5 from J; bases not matched to a gene: 10.

The V call is TRBV19, the J call TRBJ1-1; the D is unclear. Germline V gene lookup returns CDR1 LNHDA and CDR2 SQIVND (reference sequence). The CDR3 contains 14 residues. V lost 6 bases, J lost 2 bases, and 13 bases lay in between. The CDR3 loop is CASRWAEVNTEAFF. The CDR3 DNA reads as TGTGCCAGTAGGTGGGCGGAGGTTAACACTGAAGCTTTCTTT.

Notes on this clone: At one end the junction does not follow the germline gene, possibly because of a read error. This chain connects TRBV7-9 to TRBJ1-2; 7 positions agree with TRBD1. CDR3 length equals 12 residues. CDR1 and CDR2 from the germline V gene are SEHNR and FQNEAQ (reference sequence). CDR3 in amino acids: CASSSGTAYLAF. The CDR3 nucleotides read TGTGCCAGCAGCTCAGGGACAGCTTATCTAGCCTTC. The variable domain in full, completed from reference TRBV7-9 and TRBJ1-2, reads DTGVSQNPRHKITKRGQNVTFRCDPISEHNRLYWYRQTLGQGPEFLTYFQNEAQLEKSRLLSDRFSAERPKGSFSTLEIQRTEQGDSAMYLCASSSGTAYLAFGSGTRLTVV.

The genes are TRBV10-1 and TRBJ2-2, with D tentatively TRBD2 (6 bases). The germline gives CDR1 WNHNN, CDR2 SYGVQD (reference sequence). V lost 7 bases to trimming and J lost 4 bases, with 10 bases between them. The CDR3 spans 13 residues. The DNA for the CDR3 is TGCGCCAGCATGGGGGGAAGCACCGGGGAGCTGTTTTTT. Protein sequence: CASMGGSTGELFF.

The V and J genes are TRBV25-1 and TRBJ1-2, with D uncertain. This CDR3 is built from 12 residues. V was clipped by 4 bases and J by 4 bases, with 7 bases between them. CDR1 and CDR2 (germline): MGHDK, SYGVNS. CDR3 nucleotides: TGTGCCAGCAGTGGGCAAGTCTATGGCTACACCTTC. This translates into CASSGQVYGYTF.

The V gene is TRBV12-5, the J gene TRBJ1-1; the match to TRBD1 covers 8 bases. V trimming: 1 base; J trimming: 5 bases; junction bases outside the gene matches: 3. This CDR3 has 14 residues. Germline-derived CDR1 and CDR2 are LGHNT and FRNRAP. As DNA, the CDR3 is TGTGCTAGTGGTTTGGGGGACAGGTTGACTGAAGCTTTCTTT. This codes for CASGLGDRLTEAFF. Full variable domain (missing parts from reference TRBV12-5 and TRBJ1-1): DARVTQTPRHKVTEMGQEVTMRCQPILGHNTVFWYRQTMMQGLELLAYFRNRAPLDDSGMPKDRFSAEMPDATLATLKIQPSEPRDSAVYFCASGLGDRLTEAFFGQGTRLTVV.

The chain links TRBV6-2 or TRBV6-3 to TRBJ2-7; the D gene is possibly TRBD2 (6 bases). Trimming left V 6 bases short and J 0 bases short, with 15 bases between. The germline gives CDR1 MNHEY, CDR2 SVGEGT. This CDR3 has 15 residues. The CDR3 here is CASSLLAGRSYEQYF. The CDR3 nucleotides are TGTGCCAGCAGCCTACTTGCGGGGCGCTCCTACGAGCAGTACTTC.